Listed here are 12 T cell receptor beta chains from one sample, sequenced in a study of identical twins. Each CDR3 protein gets one entry after TCRdb re-called the 5' RACE reads with MiXCR. The sample includes about 530,000 distinct CDR3 sequences, under 25% of them seen just once. In addition, the sample was reused for a study of yellow fever vaccine responses in identical twins.

Sequencing input: CD4+ T cells sorted from blood. These receptor sequences come from a young woman in good health.

V is TRBV13 and J is TRBJ2-5, with D uncertain. CDR1 is PRHDT and CDR2 is FYEKMQ in the germline V gene (reference sequence). The CDR3 extends over 11 amino acids. V was pared by 6 bases and J by 7 bases, with 9 bases between. CDR3 nucleotides: TGTGCCAGCAGAGGGCTCGGGACCCAGTACTTC. Translating gives CASRGLGTQYF.

The V and J genes are TRBV15 and TRBJ1-1; D is ambiguous. The CDR3 is made up of 15 amino acids. V gave up 0 bases and J gave up 5 bases, with 13 bases separating them. The germline gives CDR1 LNHNV, CDR2 YYDKDF (reference sequence). Written as DNA, the CDR3 is TGTGCCACCAGCAGAGATGGGGTCTTGGGGACTGAAGCTTTCTTT. This codes for CATSRDGVLGTEAFF.

This clonotype was detected ten times or more. V is TRBV5-1 and J is TRBJ1-1, with a possible D match to TRBD1 (5 bases). The CDR3 totals 14 residues. V lost 2 bases and J 3 bases, leaving 11 bases between the germline ends. Germline V gene data show CDR1 as SGHRS and CDR2 as YFSETQ. This CDR3 reads CASSLRAGDTEAFF. CDR3 nucleotide sequence: TGCGCCAGCAGCTTACGCGCGGGGGACACTGAAGCTTTCTTT.

The rearrangement links TRBV5-1 to TRBJ2-3; weak D call: TRBD1 (6 bases). Germline CDR1 is SGHRS and CDR2 is YFSETQ. This CDR3 spans 15 amino acids. The V end was cut by 4 bases, the J end by 0 bases, with 12 bases between. The CDR3 DNA sequence: TGCGCCAGCAGCGAGGGGGTAACTAGCACAGATACGCAGTATTTT. It codes for CASSEGVTSTDTQYF.

The chain employs TRBV11-2 and TRBJ2-1; 12 bases are a match to TRBD2. V gave up 2 bases and J gave up 1 base; unmatched junction bases: 12. This CDR3 region has 20 residues. From germline, CDR1 is SGHAT and CDR2 FQNNGV. The CDR3: CASSLRSSGGGIVSYNEQFF. The CDR3, as DNA: TGTGCCAGCAGCTTAAGGTCTAGCGGGGGGGGTATAGTGTCCTACAATGAGCAGTTCTTC.

This rearrangement joins TRBV11-2 to TRBJ2-7, with 16 positions matching TRBD2. V was pared by 5 bases and J by 2 bases, with 6 bases of the junction left unmatched. CDR1 SGHAT and CDR2 FQNNGV come from the germline V gene. This CDR3 comprises 17 residues. CDR3 bases: TGTGCCAGCAGCCAAGCCGGGACTAGCGGGAGGGCCTACGAGCAGTACTTC. The encoded protein is CASSQAGTSGRAYEQYF.

V usage is TRBV28 and J usage is TRBJ2-1; D gene uncertain. Germline CDR1 is MDHEN and CDR2 is SYDVKM. This CDR3 contains 13 residues. V gave up 2 bases and J gave up 5 bases, with 7 bases separating them. CDR3 sequence: CASSLIVHNEQFF. The CDR3 DNA reads TGTGCCAGCAGTTTAATAGTTCACAATGAGCAGTTCTTC.

This clonotype has only a few counts. The V and J genes are TRBV20-1 and TRBJ1-2, with 10 bases fitting TRBD1. The V and J ends lost 6 bases and 2 bases, in that order; junction bases with no gene match: 3. Per the germline V gene, CDR1 is DFQATT and CDR2 is SNEGSKA (reference sequence). The CDR3 covers 13 residues. The CDR3 region is CSAWDRGNYGYTF. The CDR3 region has the DNA TGCAGTGCCTGGGACAGGGGCAACTATGGCTACACCTTC.

The chain joins TRBV9 to TRBJ2-2; D is undetermined. Per germline, CDR1 SGDLS and CDR2 YYNGEE. The V gene lost 0 bases and the J gene lost 5 bases, with 5 bases spanning the gap. The CDR3 extends over 13 amino acids. CDR3 bases: TGTGCCAGCAGCGTAGACATGACCGGGGAGCTGTTTTTT. It specifies CASSVDMTGELFF.

The chain joins TRBV20-1 to TRBJ2-7, with 7 bases identical to TRBD1. V was pared by 2 bases and J by 0 bases, with 4 bases of the junction left unmatched. This CDR3 has 14 amino acids. Germline assignment: CDR1 DFQATT and CDR2 SNEGSKA (reference sequence). In DNA form, the CDR3 reads TGCAGTGCTAGAAACAGGGGCCCCTCCTACGAGCAGTACGTC. This encodes CSARNRGPSYEQYV.

The V and J genes are TRBV12-3 or TRBV12-4 and TRBJ2-1; 8 bases map to TRBD2. The length of the CDR3 is 13 residues. The V and J ends lost 1 base and 10 bases, in that order; junction bases with no gene match: 3. CDR3: CASSLGTSSEQFF. DNA of the CDR3: TGTGCCAGCAGTTTAGGGACTAGCTCAGAGCAGTTCTTC.

This chain links TRBV27 with TRBJ1-4; tentative D call: TRBD1 (5 bases). This CDR3 region has 16 residues. Per the germline V gene, CDR1 is MNHEY and CDR2 is SMNVEV (reference sequence). V was pared by 2 bases and J by 9 bases, with 19 bases between. The CDR3 region is CASSLLVGRGDQKLFF. CDR3 sequence (DNA): TGTGCCAGCAGTTTACTCGTTGGTAGGGGCGATCAAAAACTGTTTTTT.